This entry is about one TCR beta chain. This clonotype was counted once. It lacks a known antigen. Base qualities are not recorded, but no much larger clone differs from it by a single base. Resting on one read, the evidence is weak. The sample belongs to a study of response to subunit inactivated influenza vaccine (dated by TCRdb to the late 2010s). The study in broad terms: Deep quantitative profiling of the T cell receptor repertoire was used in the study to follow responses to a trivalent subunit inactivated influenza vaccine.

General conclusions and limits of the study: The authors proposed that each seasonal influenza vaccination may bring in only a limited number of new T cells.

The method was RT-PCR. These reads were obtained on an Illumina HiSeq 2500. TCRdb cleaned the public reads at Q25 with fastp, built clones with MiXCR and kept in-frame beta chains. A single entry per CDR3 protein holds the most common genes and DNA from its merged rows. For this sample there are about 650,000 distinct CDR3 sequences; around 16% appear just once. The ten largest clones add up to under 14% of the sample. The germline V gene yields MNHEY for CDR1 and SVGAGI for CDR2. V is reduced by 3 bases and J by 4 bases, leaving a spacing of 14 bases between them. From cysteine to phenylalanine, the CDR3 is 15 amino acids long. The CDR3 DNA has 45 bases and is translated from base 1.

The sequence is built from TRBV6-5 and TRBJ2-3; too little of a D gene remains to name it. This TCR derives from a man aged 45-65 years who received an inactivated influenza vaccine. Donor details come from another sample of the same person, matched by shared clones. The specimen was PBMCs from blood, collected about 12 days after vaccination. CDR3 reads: CASSYAPGRADTQYF. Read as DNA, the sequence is TGTGCCAGCAGTTATGCCCCGGGTAGGGCAGATACGCAGTATTTT.